The sequence of this TCR beta chain was determined in a study of T cell responses to AZD1222 COVID-19 vaccine. Study results and limitations: Only a handful of people who got AZD1222 tested seropositive at baseline. The donor cohort was predominantly white British with a female majority, and clonal diversity may have been underestimated.

With regard to this clone: The antigen is unknown.

The CDR3 has 16 amino acids. V lost 4 bases, J lost 1 base, and 13 bases lay in between. Looked up from germline, CDR1 is MNHEY and CDR2 is SVGAGI. Sequenced by immunoSEQ multiplex PCR; TCRdb stores in-frame clones only, minus some. The table lists roughly 50,000 clones, 65% to 90% of them singletons. The specimen comprised peripheral blood, sampled 28 days after the second AZD1222 dose. The chain employs TRBV6-5 and TRBJ2-2; TRBD2 is a possible D gene (5 bases). This receptor was identified in an adult who received the AZD1222 COVID-19 vaccine. CDR3 in DNA: TGTGCCAGCAGTTTTTCAGGAGGAGGGAACACCGGGGAGCTGTTTTTT. Translated, it gives CASSFSGGGNTGELFF.